This paragraph covers one T cell receptor (beta chain) sequence. Its cognate antigen is unknown. The V end lost 4 bases, the J end lost 6 bases, and 16 bases lay between the germline ends. CDR3 length: 13 amino acids. In germline, CDR1 is SQVTM, CDR2 ANQGSEA. The data originate from a study of cytomegalovirus exposure and HLA in healthy donors. Points from the study as a whole: It was 150 to 200 TCR beta chains that were listed as cytomegalovirus-associated. Differences between HLA loci emerged in a later analysis of TCR association rates, with DRB1 most and HLA-C fewest.

Donors had nominal health at sampling but likely had unrecorded immune exposures. With 60 Vbeta and 13 Jbeta primers, the PCR was carried out. This table comes from immunoSEQ multiplex PCR, and its TCRdb copy is limited to in-frame clones, with some not included. Among about 140,000 clones listed, about three quarters were seen once. The TCR comes from a man aged 30 to 45 in good health and CMV-seropositive. Input material: PBMCs. The gene calls are TRBV29-1 and TRBJ2-7; D is perhaps TRBD2 (6 bases). CDR3 amino acids: CSVGQRVGGEQYF. In DNA form, the CDR3 reads TGCAGCGTTGGCCAAAGGGTGGGGGGCGAGCAGTACTTC.